This TCR beta chain appears in the sequencing data of a study of shared clonotypes between healthy human individuals. Study context: Three plates each covered CD4 naive and memory; CD8 naive two, CD8 memory one. Study-wide results and caveats: Estimated richness was generally greater in naive than memory subsets. Unshared clonotypes carried lower generation probabilities than those common to all four donors.

The assay was immunoSEQ multiplex PCR, and TCRdb's table has in-frame clones only and misses some. The data contain some 350,000 clones, around two thirds of them singletons. This CDR3 has 15 amino acids. Germline V lookup: CDR1 MNHNS, CDR2 SASEGT. V was clipped by 5 bases and J by 2 bases, with 13 bases between them. Of note for this clone: What it binds is unknown.

Sequenced input: memory CD4+ T cells sorted from blood. Specified subset: CD45RA-negative fraction. V and J are TRBV6-1 and TRBJ1-5; TRBD1 might be the D (6 bases). The source is a man aged 25-45 years in good health. This chain's CDR3 is CASSWGARGNQPQHF. The CDR3 DNA reads as TGTGCCAGCAGTTGGGGGGCGAGAGGCAATCAGCCCCAGCATTTT.